What follows are 17 T cell receptor beta chains derived from one specimen sequenced in a study of response to subunit inactivated influenza vaccine. In TCRdb, the RT-PCR reads were re-called with MiXCR into one record per CDR3 protein. The sample consists of 710,000 or so distinct CDR3 sequences, 15% to 17% of them appearing once. The source material was PBMCs from blood, sampled roughly 12 days after vaccination. Every receptor here comes from a man between 50 and 59 years old who received an inactivated influenza vaccine.

The table lists this clonotype with a few counts. One end of the junction fails to match germline, which may point to a read error. J is TRBJ2-7 and V is TRBV7-8; D may correspond to TRBD1 or TRBD2 (6 bases each). The CDR3 has 15 residues. Germline CDR1 reads SGHVS; CDR2 reads FQNEAQ. CDR3 in amino acids: CASSLESGASSEQYF. The CDR3 bases are TGTGCCAGCAGCTTAGAATCGGGGGCGTCCTCCGAGCAGTACTTC.

This clonotype came up a few times. The chain employs TRBV20-1 and TRBJ1-4; the D is unclear. CDR3 length: 14 amino acids. Trimming removed 3 bases from V and 3 bases from J, with 11 bases in between. The germline V gene encodes CDR1 DFQATT and CDR2 SNEGSKA (reference sequence). The DNA for the CDR3 is TGCAGTGCTAGGGTCGCCAGAGCTAATGAAAAACTGTTTTTT. This translates into CSARVARANEKLFF.

This clonotype was seen a few times. V and J are TRBV7-6 and TRBJ2-5; TRBD2 is a possible D gene (6 bases). The CDR3 is made up of 16 amino acids. The V end lost 5 bases, the J end lost 3 bases, and 19 bases lay between the germline ends. CDR1 is SGHVS, CDR2 FNYEAQ, per germline. This CDR3 is CASSPPGVRLKETQYF. In DNA, the CDR3 is TGTGCCAGCAGCCCACCGGGAGTGAGGCTGAAAGAGACCCAGTACTTC.

The chain joins TRBV6-5 to TRBJ2-7, with a possible D match to TRBD2 (6 bases). CDR1 MNHEY and CDR2 SVGAGI come from the germline V gene. V lost 0 bases, J lost 7 bases, and 10 bases lay in between. The CDR3 covers 13 residues. CDR3 coding DNA: TGTGCCAGCAGTTACTCAGGCGGGGTAGAGCAGTACTTC. Encoded protein: CASSYSGGVEQYF.

This clonotype has only one observation. V is TRBV20-1 and J is TRBJ2-5; 13 positions agree with TRBD2. The CDR3 consists of 15 residues. Germline loops: CDR1 DFQATT, CDR2 SNEGSKA (reference sequence). V dropped 5 bases and J dropped 5; count of bases not matched to a gene: 8. The CDR3 loop reads CSAGGLAGVWETQYF. The CDR3 coding sequence is TGCAGTGCTGGCGGACTAGCGGGAGTTTGGGAGACCCAGTACTTC.

The chain joins TRBV20-1 to TRBJ2-1, with 7 bases fitting TRBD1. This CDR3 is 16 amino acids long. V trimming: 1 base; J trimming: 2 bases; junction bases outside the gene matches: 8. CDR1 DFQATT and CDR2 SNEGSKA come from the germline V gene (reference sequence). CDR3 region: CSARAGGGQAYNEQFF. CDR3 nucleotide sequence: TGCAGTGCTAGAGCCGGAGGCGGACAGGCCTACAATGAGCAGTTCTTC.

This clonotype turned up a few times. The rearrangement uses TRBV9 and TRBJ1-1; D is possibly TRBD1 (5 bases). The germline gives CDR1 SGDLS, CDR2 YYNGEE. The V gene lost 4 bases and the J gene lost 4 bases, with 14 bases spanning the gap. The CDR3 has 14 amino acids. The DNA of the CDR3 is TGTGCCAGCAGCCTAGGGCGGGACCTCACTGAAGCTTTCTTT. It encodes CASSLGRDLTEAFF.

This clonotype was observed a handful of times. The chain employs TRBV9 and TRBJ2-7; possibly TRBD1 for D (5 bases). The CDR3 length is 15 residues. Looked up from germline, CDR1 is SGDLS and CDR2 is YYNGEE. With 0 bases removed from V and 1 base from J, the gap between germline ends came to 11 bases. CDR3 nucleotides: TGTGCCAGCAGCGTAGATCCAGGGCGGTCCTACGAGCAGTACTTC. Its translation is CASSVDPGRSYEQYF.

The chain recombines TRBV7-2 with TRBJ2-3; the D gene is possibly TRBD2 (7 bases). Germline V CDR1 and CDR2: SGHTA, FQGNSA. The V end lost 3 bases, the J end lost 11 bases, and 18 bases lay between the germline ends. This CDR3 has 14 residues. The CDR3 spells CASSLEGGTQRQYF. DNA for the CDR3: TGTGCCAGCAGCTTGGAGGGGGGGACACAACGGCAGTATTTT.

This clonotype was counted many times. The chain carries TRBV7-2 and TRBJ1-2, with D unclear. Germline V CDR1 and CDR2: SGHTA, FQGNSA. V lost 0 bases and J 5 bases, leaving 4 bases between the germline ends. This CDR3 is built from 12 residues. CDR3 nucleotides: TGTGCCAGCAGCTTAGCTACATATGGCTACACCTTC. Protein sequence: CASSLATYGYTF.

This clonotype was counted only a few times. V usage is TRBV10-1 and J usage is TRBJ2-3; 9 bases match TRBD2. The germline V gene encodes CDR1 WNHNN and CDR2 SYGVQD (reference sequence). The CDR3 extends over 16 amino acids. The trim removed 0 bases at V and 5 bases at J, leaving 6 bases unmatched. CDR3 residues: CASSESGRGGLDTQYF. The DNA for the CDR3 is TGCGCCAGCAGTGAGTCGGGGCGGGGGGGCCTAGATACGCAGTATTTT.

The chain carries TRBV12-3 or TRBV12-4 and TRBJ1-2, with 7 bases identical to TRBD1. The CDR3 runs to 13 residues. Trimming took 6 bases from V and 4 from J; bases not matched to a gene: 5. The CDR3 DNA is TGTGCCAGCAGCGTGACAGGGTCCTATGGCTACACCTTC. Its translation: CASSVTGSYGYTF.

As to this clonotype: This may come from a read error, since a much larger clone is one base off. V usage is TRBV6-6 and J usage is TRBJ2-5, with no clear D. The V end was cut by 6 bases, the J end by 1 base, with 6 bases between. Germline CDR1 and CDR2: MNHNY and SVGAGI (reference sequence). The CDR3 runs 12 residues. CDR3 amino acids: CASRFSQETQYF. Here the CDR3 DNA reads TGTGCCAGCAGGTTTTCCCAAGAGACCCAGTACTTC.

This clonotype occurred a few times. V and J are TRBV12-3 or TRBV12-4 and TRBJ1-4; maybe TRBD1 (5 bases). Trimming took off 7 bases at V and 7 bases at J, with 13 bases between the two ends. The CDR3 covers 13 residues. CDR3 sequence reads: CASNGGGSEKLFF. The CDR3 DNA follows: TGTGCCAGCAATGGGGGTGGTAGTGAAAAACTGTTTTTT.

A few counts support this clonotype. The chain employs TRBV28 and TRBJ2-3; a weak D match, TRBD2 (5 bases). V lost 6 bases to trimming and J lost 4 bases, with 17 bases between them. CDR3 length: 15 residues. Germline assignment: CDR1 MDHEN and CDR2 SYDVKM. The CDR3 DNA follows: TGTGCCAGCAGCGCTCCTACTAGAAGCGCAGATACGCAGTATTTT. Amino acids: CASSAPTRSADTQYF.

This clonotype showed up many times. This rearrangement joins TRBV5-5 to TRBJ2-5, with 13 bases fitting TRBD2. V lost 2 bases and J lost 5; bases outside the gene matches: 6. Germline CDR1 is SGHKS and CDR2 is YYEKEE (reference sequence). The CDR3 spans 16 residues. The CDR3 region is CASSFWTSGGGETQYF. The CDR3 bases are TGTGCCAGCAGCTTTTGGACTAGCGGGGGTGGGGAGACCCAGTACTTC.

This clonotype was counted a few times. The rearrangement joins TRBV5-6 to TRBJ2-5, with TRBD1 matching over 10 bases. Germline trimming cut 4 bases from V and 3 bases from J; bases unmatched to any gene: 9. This CDR3 comprises 16 residues. Germline V CDR1 and CDR2: SGHDT, YYEEEE. DNA of the CDR3: TGTGCCAGCAGCAAGGGACCGGGACAGGGGAAAGAGACCCAGTACTTC. Protein sequence: CASSKGPGQGKETQYF.